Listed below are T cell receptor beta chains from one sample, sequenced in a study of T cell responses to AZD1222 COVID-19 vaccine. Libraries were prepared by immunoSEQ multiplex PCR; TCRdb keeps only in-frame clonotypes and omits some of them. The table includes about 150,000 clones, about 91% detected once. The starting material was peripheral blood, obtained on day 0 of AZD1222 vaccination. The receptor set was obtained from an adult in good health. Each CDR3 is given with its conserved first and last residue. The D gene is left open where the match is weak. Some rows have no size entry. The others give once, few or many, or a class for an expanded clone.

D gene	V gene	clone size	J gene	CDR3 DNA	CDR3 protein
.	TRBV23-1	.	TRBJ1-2	TGCGCCAGCAGCCAGGGTGAGGGTTCAAATGGCTACACCTTC	CASSQGEGSNGYTF
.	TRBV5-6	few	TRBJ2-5	TGTGCCAGCAGCTTGGCGTTCTCGGGGGACCAAGAGACCCAGTACTTC	CASSLAFSGDQETQYF
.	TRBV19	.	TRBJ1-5	TGTGCCAGTAGTATCGAGGGGATTAGCAATCAGCCCCAGCATTTT	CASSIEGISNQPQHF
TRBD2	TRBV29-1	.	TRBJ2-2	TGCAGCGTTGAAGGGCAGCGGGGGGGAGAGGCCGGGGAGCTGTTTTTT	CSVEGQRGGEAGELFF
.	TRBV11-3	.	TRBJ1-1	TGTGCCAGCAGCTCCGGGGACTCGTCGGGCGCTGAAGCTTTCTTT	CASSSGDSSGAEAFF
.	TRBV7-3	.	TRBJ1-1	TGTGCCAGCAGCTTAAGGGGGCAAACTGAAGCTTTCTTT	CASSLRGQTEAFF
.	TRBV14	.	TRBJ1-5	TGTGCCAGCAGCCCCAGGAGTCCAATTAACAATCAGCCCCAGCATTTT	CASSPRSPINNQPQHF
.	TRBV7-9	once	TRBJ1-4	TGTGCCAGCAGCTTGGGGGGTGAGGAAAAACTGTTTTTT	CASSLGGEEKLFF
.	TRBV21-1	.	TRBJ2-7	TGTGCCAGCAGCAAGCGGGCCAGGGCCACCTACGAGCAGTACTTC	CASSKRARATYEQYF
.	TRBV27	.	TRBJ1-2	TGTGCCAGCAGTTTTACCAGGAACTATGGCTACACCTTC	CASSFTRNYGYTF
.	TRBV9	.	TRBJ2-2	TGTGCCAGCAGCGTAGCTGTCGGGGCCGATGGCACCGGGGAGCTGTTTTTT	CASSVAVGADGTGELFF